This TCR beta chain came from a study of control samples from healthy donors and cancer patients. Repertoires were generated with immunoSEQ multiplex PCR, while TCRdb's copy carries only in-frame clones and drops some. There are 65,000 to 95,000 clones in the sample; around 87% occur only once, and over 15% lies in the top ten. V shed 5 bases and J shed 4 bases, with 16 bases lying between them. This CDR3 is built from 14 residues. CDR1 GTSNPN and CDR2 SVGIG come from the germline V gene (reference sequence). This chain links TRBV30 with TRBJ2-3; TRBD2 might be the D (5 bases). The receptor was derived from a man aged 45-65 years in good health. Sequenced material: blood. CDR3 nucleotides: TGTGCCTGGGGGTTTGGCGGGCCTGCAGATACGCAGTATTTT. It is translated as CAWGFGGPADTQYF. Together with reference TRBV30 and TRBJ2-3, the CDR3 gives the full variable domain: SQTIHQWPATLVQPVGSPLSLECTVEGTSNPNLYWYRQAAGRGLQLLFYSVGIGQISSEVPQNLSASRPQDRQFILSSKKLLLSDSGFYLCAWGFGGPADTQYFGPGTRLTVL.